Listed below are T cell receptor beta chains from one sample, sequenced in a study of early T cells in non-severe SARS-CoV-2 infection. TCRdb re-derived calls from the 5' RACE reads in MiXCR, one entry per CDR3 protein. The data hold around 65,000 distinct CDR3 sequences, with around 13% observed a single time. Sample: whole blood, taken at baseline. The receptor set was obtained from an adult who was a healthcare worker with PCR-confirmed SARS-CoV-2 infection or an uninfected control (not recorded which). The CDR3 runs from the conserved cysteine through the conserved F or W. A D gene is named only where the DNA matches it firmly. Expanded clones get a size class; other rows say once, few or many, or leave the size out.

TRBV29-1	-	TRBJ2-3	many	TGCAGCGTCCGGACCTGGACTAGCACAGATACGCAGTATTTT	CSVRTWTSTDTQYF
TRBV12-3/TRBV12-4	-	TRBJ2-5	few	TGTGCCAGCAGTTCCAGGGAAGCATTCCAAGAGACCCAGTACTTC	CASSSREAFQETQYF
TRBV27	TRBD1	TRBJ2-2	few	TGTGCCAGCAGTTTATATTGGGACAGAGTCCAGAACACCGGGGAGCTGTTTTTT	CASSLYWDRVQNTGELFF
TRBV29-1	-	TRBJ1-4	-	TGCAGCGCACTAACCCCGGGTGATGGTGAAAAACTGTTTTTT	CSALTPGDGEKLFF
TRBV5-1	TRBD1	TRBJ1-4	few	TGCGCCAGCAGCGAAACCGGGACAGGGTCGGCTAATGAAAAACTGTTTTTT	CASSETGTGSANEKLFF
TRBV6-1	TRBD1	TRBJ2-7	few	TGTGCCACCAGTGAAGCAGGGACAGGTTCCCACGAGCAGTACTTC	CATSEAGTGSHEQYF
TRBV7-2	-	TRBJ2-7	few	TGTGCCAGCAGCCCGGGACACGCGAGAGAGCAGTACTTC	CASSPGHAREQYF
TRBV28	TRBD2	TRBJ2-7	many	TGTGCCAGCAGTCTAGCGGGGTCCCTGGAGCAGTACTTC	CASSLAGSLEQYF
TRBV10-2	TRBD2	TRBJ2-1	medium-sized	TGCGCCATCAAACATAGCGGGAGCCCCTACAATGAGCAGTTCTTC	CAIKHSGSPYNEQFF
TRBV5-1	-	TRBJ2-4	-	TGCGCCAGCAGCTTGGTTACGAACAGGGAAGACATTCAGTACTTC	CASSLVTNREDIQYF
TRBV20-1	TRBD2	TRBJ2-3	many	TGCAGTGCTCGACTAGCGGGGGGAAGAGATACGCAGTATTTT	CSARLAGGRDTQYF
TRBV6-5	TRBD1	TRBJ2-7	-	TGTGCCAGCAGAAAGACAGGGGGCTACGAGCAGTACTTC	CASRKTGGYEQYF
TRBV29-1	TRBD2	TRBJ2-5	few	TGCAGCGTTAGTCAGGGAGGGCAAGAGACCCAGTACTTC	CSVSQGGQETQYF
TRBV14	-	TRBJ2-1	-	TGTGCCAGCAGCCATAGCAAGGAGGCTTTCACTGAGCAGTTCTTC	CASSHSKEAFTEQFF
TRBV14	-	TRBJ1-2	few	TGTGCCAGCAGCCAAGAGGAGGGCTATGGCTACACCTTC	CASSQEEGYGYTF
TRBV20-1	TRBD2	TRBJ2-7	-	TGCAGTGCTAGAGATGGAACGGGAGGGGGCGAGCAGTACTTC	CSARDGTGGGEQYF
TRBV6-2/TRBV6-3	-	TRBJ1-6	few	TGTGCCAGCACCAGGGACTTCGGAATTGAGTCCCTCCACTTT	CASTRDFGIESLHF
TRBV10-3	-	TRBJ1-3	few	TGTGCCACTACCCTTACTCCAAGCTCTGGAAACACCATATATTTT	CATTLTPSSGNTIYF
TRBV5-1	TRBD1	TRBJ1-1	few	TGCGCCAGCAGCCTTGGACAGGAGGCTGAAGCTTTCTTT	CASSLGQEAEAFF
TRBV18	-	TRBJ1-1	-	TGTGCCAGCTCACCACCGTCGCCCGTTAACACTGAAGCTTTCTTT	CASSPPSPVNTEAFF
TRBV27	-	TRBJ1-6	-	TGTGCCAGCAGTCCCTATGGGGGAGCCCTCCACTTT	CASSPYGGALHF
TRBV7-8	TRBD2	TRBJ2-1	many	TGTGCCAGCAGCTTAGTAGCGGGGGGTAGCTCCTACAATGAGCAGTTCTTC	CASSLVAGGSSYNEQFF
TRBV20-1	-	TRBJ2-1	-	TGCAGTGCTACCTCCTCTGGAGGACTCCGATACAATGAGCAGTTCTTC	CSATSSGGLRYNEQFF
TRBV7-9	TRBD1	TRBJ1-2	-	TGTGCCAGCAGCCCGGGGACAGGCCCCTATGGCTACACCTTC	CASSPGTGPYGYTF
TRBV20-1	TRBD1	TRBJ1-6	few	TGCAGTGCTAGACCCGGACAGGAAAATTCACCCCTCCACTTT	CSARPGQENSPLHF
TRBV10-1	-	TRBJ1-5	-	TGCGCCAGCAGTTCAGGGCCCGCTGGCCCCCAGCATTTT	CASSSGPAGPQHF
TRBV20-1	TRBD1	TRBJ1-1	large	TGCAGTGCTAGGACAGGGGACACTGAAGCTTTCTTT	CSARTGDTEAFF
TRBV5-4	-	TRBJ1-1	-	TGTGCCAGCAGCTCAAGGGTCCCAGGGGACTGGAACACTGAAGCTTTCTTT	CASSSRVPGDWNTEAFF
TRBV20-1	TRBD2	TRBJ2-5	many	TGCAGTGCTAGTTTTGGACTAGCGGGGGCGGAGACCCAGTACTTC	CSASFGLAGAETQYF
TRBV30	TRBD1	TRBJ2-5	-	TGTGCCTGGAGTCCCTCGAGACAGGGAAATTCCCAGTACTTC	CAWSPSRQGNSQYF
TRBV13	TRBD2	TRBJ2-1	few	TGTGCCAGCAGCCCCACTGGAGCGGGGTCTCATGAGCAGTTCTTC	CASSPTGAGSHEQFF
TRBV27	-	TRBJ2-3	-	TGTGCCAGCAGTTTATTCGGGAGCTTTGATACGCAGTATTTT	CASSLFGSFDTQYF
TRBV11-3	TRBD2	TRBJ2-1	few	TGTGCCAGCAGCTTCGGCGGGGGGGAGCGCAATGAGCAGTTCTTC	CASSFGGGERNEQFF
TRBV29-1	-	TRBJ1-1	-	TGCAGCGGGGGTACTGAAGCTTTCTTT	CSGGTEAFF
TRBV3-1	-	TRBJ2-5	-	TGTGCCAGCAGCCAAGAGGGGAAGACCCAGTACTTC	CASSQEGKTQYF
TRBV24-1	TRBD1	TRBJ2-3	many	TGTGCCACCAGTGAGTCCGGGACAGGGGAAACAGATACGCAGTATTTT	CATSESGTGETDTQYF
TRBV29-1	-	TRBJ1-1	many	TGCAGCGTCACAGGGACTGGAGCTTTCTTT	CSVTGTGAFF
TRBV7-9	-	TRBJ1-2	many	TGTGCCAGCAGCTTAGGTGGGGCAGGATTCGGTAGCTATGGCTACACCTTC	CASSLGGAGFGSYGYTF
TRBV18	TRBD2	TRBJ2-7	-	TGTGCCAGCTCACCACCGGGCGGGAGTTCCACCTACGAGCAGTACTTC	CASSPPGGSSTYEQYF
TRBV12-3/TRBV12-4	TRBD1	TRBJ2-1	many	TGTGCCAGCAGTGGGAGACAGGGGTTTGAGCAGTTCTTC	CASSGRQGFEQFF
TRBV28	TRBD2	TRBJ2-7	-	TGTGCCAGCACTAGCGGGAGCTACGAGCAGTACTTC	CASTSGSYEQYF
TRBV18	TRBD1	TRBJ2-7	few	TGTGCCAGCTCACGGGGACAGGGGGGAGCCTACGAGCAGTACTTC	CASSRGQGGAYEQYF
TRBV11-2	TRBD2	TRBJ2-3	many	TGTGCCAGCAGCTTATACGGGGCAACTAGCGAACGAGCTGACAATACGCAGTATTTT	CASSLYGATSERADNTQYF
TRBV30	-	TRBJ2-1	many	TGTGCCTGGAGCTCCAGTACCGCTTCCACGAGCAAGTTCTTC	CAWSSSTASTSKFF
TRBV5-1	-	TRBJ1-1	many	TGCGCCAGCAGCTTTATGGACAGGAACACTGAAGCTTTCTTT	CASSFMDRNTEAFF
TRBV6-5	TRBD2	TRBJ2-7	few	TGTGCCAGCAGCCGGGGACTAGCGTCCACCTACGAGCAGTACTTC	CASSRGLASTYEQYF
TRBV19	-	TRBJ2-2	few	TGTGCCTCTTCGATAGCGAGTAGGACCGGGGAGCTGTTTTTT	CASSIASRTGELFF
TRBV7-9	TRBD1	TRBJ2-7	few	TGTGCCAGCAGCCCCCGACAGGGAATGGGCTACGAGCAGTACTTC	CASSPRQGMGYEQYF
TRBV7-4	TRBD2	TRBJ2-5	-	TGTGCCAGCAGGGTAACTAGCGGGGAAGAGACCCAGTACTTC	CASRVTSGEETQYF
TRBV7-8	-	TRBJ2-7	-	TGTGCCAGCAGCTTACCCCATGGGATGGGGGCGGCCTACGAGCAGTACTTC	CASSLPHGMGAAYEQYF
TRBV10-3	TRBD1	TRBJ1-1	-	TGTGCCATCAGTGGGACAGGGGGGGTCACTGAAGCTTTCTTT	CAISGTGGVTEAFF
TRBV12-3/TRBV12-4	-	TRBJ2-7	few	TGTGCCAGCAGTCTCGGACAGTCCTACGAGCAGTACTTC	CASSLGQSYEQYF
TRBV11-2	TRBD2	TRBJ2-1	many	TGTGCCAGCAGCTTAGATCGGGGAGGGGAGCAGTTCTTC	CASSLDRGGEQFF
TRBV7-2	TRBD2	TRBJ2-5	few	TGTGCCAGCAGCAGGGCGGGAGGGGAGACCCAGTACTTC	CASSRAGGETQYF
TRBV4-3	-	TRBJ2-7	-	TGCGCCAGCAGCCACCGACTAGAGGGGTCCTACGAGCAGTACTTC	CASSHRLEGSYEQYF
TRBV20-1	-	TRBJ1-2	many	TGCAGTGCTAGAGTGGTGGGTCGCTATGGCTACACCTTC	CSARVVGRYGYTF